This T cell receptor beta chain was identified during a study of prognosis after radiotherapy for stage I lung cancer. Amplicons of TCR beta CDR3 were generated from genomic DNA by two-round multiplex PCR. Primers (each specific to one TRBV or TRBJ gene) were used in first-round PCR. Each CDR3 protein gets one entry after TCRdb re-called the multiplex PCR reads with MiXCR. The repertoire has roughly 18,000 distinct CDR3 sequences, about 44% of them found once; the top ten carry approximately 40%. There are many counts of this clonotype. V gave up 4 bases and J gave up 4 bases, with 8 bases separating them. Germline lookup yields CDR1 ENHRY and CDR2 SYGVKD. There are 13 residues in the CDR3.

The V call is TRBV10-3, the J call TRBJ1-5; D is ambiguous. This receptor was obtained from a donor over 45 with non-small cell lung cancer. The material was PBMCs, obtained before or after stereotactic body radiation therapy (not recorded which). The CDR3 reads CAISGERNQPQHF. CDR3 in DNA: TGTGCCATCAGTGGGGAAAGGAATCAGCCCCAGCATTTT.